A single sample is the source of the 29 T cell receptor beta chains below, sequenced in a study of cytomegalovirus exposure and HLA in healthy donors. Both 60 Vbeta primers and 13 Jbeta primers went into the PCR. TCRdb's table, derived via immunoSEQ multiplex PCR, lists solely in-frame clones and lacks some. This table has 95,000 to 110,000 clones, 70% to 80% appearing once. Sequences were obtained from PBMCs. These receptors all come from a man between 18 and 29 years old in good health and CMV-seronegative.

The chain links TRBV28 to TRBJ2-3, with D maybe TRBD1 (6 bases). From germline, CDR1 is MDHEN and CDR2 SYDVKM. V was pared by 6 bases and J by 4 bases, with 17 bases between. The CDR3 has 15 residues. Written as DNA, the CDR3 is TGTGCCAGCAGCCCTCAGGGGAACCCCCCAGATACGCAGTATTTT. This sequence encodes CASSPQGNPPDTQYF.

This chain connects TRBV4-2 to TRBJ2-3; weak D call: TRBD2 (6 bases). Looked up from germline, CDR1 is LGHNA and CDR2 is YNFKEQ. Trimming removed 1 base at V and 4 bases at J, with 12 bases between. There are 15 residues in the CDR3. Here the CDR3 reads CASSQGRGRADTQYF. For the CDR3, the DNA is TGTGCCAGCAGCCAAGGGAGGGGCAGAGCAGATACGCAGTATTTT.

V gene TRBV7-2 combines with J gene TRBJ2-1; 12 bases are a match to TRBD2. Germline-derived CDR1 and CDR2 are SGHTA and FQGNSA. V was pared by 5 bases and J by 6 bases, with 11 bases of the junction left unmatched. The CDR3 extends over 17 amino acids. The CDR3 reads CASSPRLAGAIGNEQFF. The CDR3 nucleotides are TGTGCCAGCAGCCCTCGACTAGCGGGGGCGATAGGCAATGAGCAGTTCTTC.

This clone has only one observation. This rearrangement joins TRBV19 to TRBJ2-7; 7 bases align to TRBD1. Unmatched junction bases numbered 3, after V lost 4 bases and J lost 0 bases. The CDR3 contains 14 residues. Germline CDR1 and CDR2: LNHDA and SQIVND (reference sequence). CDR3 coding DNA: TGTGCCAGTAGTACGAACAGGGGCTCCTACGAGCAGTACTTC. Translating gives CASSTNRGSYEQYF.

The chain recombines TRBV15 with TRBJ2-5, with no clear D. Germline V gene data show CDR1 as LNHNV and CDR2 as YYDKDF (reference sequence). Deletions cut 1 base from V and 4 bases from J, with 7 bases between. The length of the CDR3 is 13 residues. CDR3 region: CATSRATGETQYF. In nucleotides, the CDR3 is TGTGCCACCAGCAGAGCAACGGGAGAGACCCAGTACTTC. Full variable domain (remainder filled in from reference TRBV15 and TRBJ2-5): DAMVIQNPRYQVTQFGKPVTLSCSQTLNHNVMYWYQQKSSQAPKLLFHYYDKDFNNEADTPDNFQSRRPNTSFCFLDIRSPGLGDTAMYLCATSRATGETQYFGPGTRLLVL.

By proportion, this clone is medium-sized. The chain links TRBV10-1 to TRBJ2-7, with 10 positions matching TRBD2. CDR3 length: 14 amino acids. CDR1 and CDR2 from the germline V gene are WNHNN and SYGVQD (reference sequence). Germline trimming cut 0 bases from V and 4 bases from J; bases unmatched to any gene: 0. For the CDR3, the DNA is TGCGCCAGCAGTGAGTCTAGCGGGGGGTACGAGCAGTACTTC. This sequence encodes CASSESSGGYEQYF.

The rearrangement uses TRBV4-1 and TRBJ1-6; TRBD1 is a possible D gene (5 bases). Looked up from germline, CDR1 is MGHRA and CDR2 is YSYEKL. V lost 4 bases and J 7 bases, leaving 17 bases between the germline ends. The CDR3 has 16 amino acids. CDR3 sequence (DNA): TGCGCCAGCAGCCGCGAATTCGCGGGGGAAAATTCACCCCTCCACTTT. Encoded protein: CASSREFAGENSPLHF.

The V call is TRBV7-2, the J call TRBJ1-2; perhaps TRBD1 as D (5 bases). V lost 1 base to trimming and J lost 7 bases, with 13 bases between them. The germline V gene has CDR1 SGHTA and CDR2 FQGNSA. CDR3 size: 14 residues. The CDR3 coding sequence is TGTGCCAGCAGCTTAGAATGGCAGGGCCTTGGCTACACCTTC. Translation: CASSLEWQGLGYTF.

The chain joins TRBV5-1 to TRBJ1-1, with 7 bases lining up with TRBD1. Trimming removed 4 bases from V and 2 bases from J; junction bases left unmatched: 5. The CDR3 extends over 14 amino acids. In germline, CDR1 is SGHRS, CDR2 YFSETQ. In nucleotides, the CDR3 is TGCGCCAGCAGCCATTCAGGGGGTAACACTGAAGCTTTCTTT. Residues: CASSHSGGNTEAFF. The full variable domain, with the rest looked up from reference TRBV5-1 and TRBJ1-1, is KAGVTQTPRYLIKTRGQQVTLSCSPISGHRSVSWYQQTPGQGLQFLFEYFSETQRNKGNFPGRFSGRQFSNSRSEMNVSTLELGDSALYLCASSHSGGNTEAFFGQGTRLTVV.

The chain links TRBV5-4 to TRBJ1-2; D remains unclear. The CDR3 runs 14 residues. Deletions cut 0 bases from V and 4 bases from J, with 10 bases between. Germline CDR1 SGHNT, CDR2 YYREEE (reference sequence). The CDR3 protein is CASSLAGGSYGYTF. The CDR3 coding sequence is TGTGCCAGCAGCTTGGCAGGAGGGAGCTATGGCTACACCTTC.

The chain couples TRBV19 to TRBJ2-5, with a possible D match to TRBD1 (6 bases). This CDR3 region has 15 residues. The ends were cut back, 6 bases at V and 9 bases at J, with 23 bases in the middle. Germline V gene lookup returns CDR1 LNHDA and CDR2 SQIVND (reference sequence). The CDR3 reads CASSGDSGSEGAQYF. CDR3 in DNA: TGTGCCAGTAGCGGAGACAGTGGGTCAGAGGGGGCCCAGTACTTC.

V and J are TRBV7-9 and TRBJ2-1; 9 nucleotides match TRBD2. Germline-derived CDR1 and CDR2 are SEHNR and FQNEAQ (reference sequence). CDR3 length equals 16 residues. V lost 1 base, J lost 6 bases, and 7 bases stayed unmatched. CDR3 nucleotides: TGTGCCAGCAGCTTAGTGGGGCGGGGGGGCCCCAATGAGCAGTTCTTC. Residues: CASSLVGRGGPNEQFF.

For the CDR3, the DNA is TGTGCCAGCAGCGAGGGAGGAGAGACCGGGGTGAGAGGAAACACCATATATTTT. It translates to CASSEGGETGVRGNTIYF. V and J are TRBV9 and TRBJ1-3; D is ambiguous. This CDR3 spans 18 amino acids. CDR1 SGDLS and CDR2 YYNGEE come from the germline V gene. Between the trimmed V and J ends, which lost 3 bases and 4 bases, there was a span of 23 bases.

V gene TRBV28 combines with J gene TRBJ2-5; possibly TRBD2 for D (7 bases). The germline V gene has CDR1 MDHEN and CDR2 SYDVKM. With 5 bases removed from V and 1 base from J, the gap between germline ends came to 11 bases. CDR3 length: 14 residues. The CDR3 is CASSPGGLQETQYF. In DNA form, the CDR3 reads TGTGCCAGCAGTCCGGGGGGCCTCCAAGAGACCCAGTACTTC.

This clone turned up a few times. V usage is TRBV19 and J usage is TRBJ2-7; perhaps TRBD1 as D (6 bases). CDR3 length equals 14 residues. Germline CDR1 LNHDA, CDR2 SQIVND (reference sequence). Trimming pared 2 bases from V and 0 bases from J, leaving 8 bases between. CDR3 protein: CASSITGNSYEQYF. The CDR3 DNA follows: TGTGCCAGTAGTATAACAGGGAACTCCTACGAGCAGTACTTC.

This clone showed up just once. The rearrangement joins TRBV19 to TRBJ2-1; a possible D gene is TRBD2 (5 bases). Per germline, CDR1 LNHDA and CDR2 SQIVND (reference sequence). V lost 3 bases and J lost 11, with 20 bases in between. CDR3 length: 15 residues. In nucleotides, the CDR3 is TGTGCCAGTAGTATTGGGCCCCCGGGAACAATGAAGCAGTTCTTC. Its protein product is CASSIGPPGTMKQFF. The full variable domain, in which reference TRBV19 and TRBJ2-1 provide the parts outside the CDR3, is DGGITQSPKYLFRKEGQNVTLSCEQNLNHDAMYWYRQDPGQGLRLIYYSQIVNDFQKGDIAEGYSVSREKKESFPLTVTSAQKNPTAFYLCASSIGPPGTMKQFFGPGTRLTVL.

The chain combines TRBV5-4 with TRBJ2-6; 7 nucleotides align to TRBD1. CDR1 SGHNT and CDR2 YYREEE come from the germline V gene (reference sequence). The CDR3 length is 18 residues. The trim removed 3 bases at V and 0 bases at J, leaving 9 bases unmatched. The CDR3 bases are TGTGCCAGCAGCTCGGTAAACAACAGGGGCTCTGGGGCCAACGTCCTGACTTTC. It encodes CASSSVNNRGSGANVLTF.

CDR3 DNA sequence: TGTGCCAGCCGGCCGGGACAGGCCCTTCCCTACGAGCAGTACTTC. Protein sequence: CASRPGQALPYEQYF. The genes are TRBV6-5 and TRBJ2-7; 8 bases line up with TRBD1. The CDR3 runs 15 residues. Germline CDR1 MNHEY, CDR2 SVGAGI. The V gene end was trimmed by 8 bases and the J gene end by 2 bases; junction bases not matched to a gene: 11.

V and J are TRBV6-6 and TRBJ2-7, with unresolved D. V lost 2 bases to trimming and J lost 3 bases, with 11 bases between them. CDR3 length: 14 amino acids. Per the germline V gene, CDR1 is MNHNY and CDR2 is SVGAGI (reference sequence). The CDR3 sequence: CASSYGQVRYEQYF. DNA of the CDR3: TGTGCCAGCAGTTACGGGCAGGTACGCTACGAGCAGTACTTC.

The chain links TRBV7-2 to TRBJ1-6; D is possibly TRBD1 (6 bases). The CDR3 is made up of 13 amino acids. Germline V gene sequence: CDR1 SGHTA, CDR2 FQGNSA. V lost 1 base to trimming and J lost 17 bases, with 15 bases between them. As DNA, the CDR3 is TGTGCCAGCAGCTTAGACAGGGCCTATAGGTTCCACTTT. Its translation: CASSLDRAYRFHF.

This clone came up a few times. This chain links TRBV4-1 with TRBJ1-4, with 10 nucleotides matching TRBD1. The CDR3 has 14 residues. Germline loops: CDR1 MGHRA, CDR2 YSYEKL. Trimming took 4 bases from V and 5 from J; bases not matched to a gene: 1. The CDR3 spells CASSLGQGNEKLFF. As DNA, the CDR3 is TGCGCCAGCAGCCTGGGACAGGGGAATGAAAAACTGTTTTTT.

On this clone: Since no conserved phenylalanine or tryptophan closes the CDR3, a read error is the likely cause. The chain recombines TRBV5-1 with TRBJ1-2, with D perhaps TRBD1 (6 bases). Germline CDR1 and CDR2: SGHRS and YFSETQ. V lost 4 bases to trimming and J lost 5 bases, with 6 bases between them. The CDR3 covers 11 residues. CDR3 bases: TGCGCCAGCAGCGGACAGTATGGCTACACCCTC. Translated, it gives CASSGQYGYTL.

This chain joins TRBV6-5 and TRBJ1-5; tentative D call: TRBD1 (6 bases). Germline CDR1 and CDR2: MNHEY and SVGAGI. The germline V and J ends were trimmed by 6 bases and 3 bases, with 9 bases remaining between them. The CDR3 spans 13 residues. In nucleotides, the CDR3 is TGTGCCAGCAGAAGGGGGAACAATCAGCCCCAGCATTTT. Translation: CASRRGNNQPQHF.

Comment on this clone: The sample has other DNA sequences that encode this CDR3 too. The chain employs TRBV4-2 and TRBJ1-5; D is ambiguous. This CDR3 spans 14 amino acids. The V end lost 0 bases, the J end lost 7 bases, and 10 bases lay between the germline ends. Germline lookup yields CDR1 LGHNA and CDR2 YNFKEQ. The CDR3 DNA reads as TGTGCCAGCAGCCAAGATTCGGGTGGCCAGCCCCAGCATTTT. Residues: CASSQDSGGQPQHF.

The CDR3 nucleotides are TGCGCCAGCAGCCACCTACAGGGTTCCTATAATTCACCCCTCCACTTT. Amino acid sequence: CASSHLQGSYNSPLHF. The gene calls are TRBV4-1 and TRBJ1-6, with D perhaps TRBD1 (6 bases). The germline V gene has CDR1 MGHRA and CDR2 YSYEKL. The CDR3 has 16 residues. Trimming cost V 3 bases and J 1 base, with 10 bases left between them.

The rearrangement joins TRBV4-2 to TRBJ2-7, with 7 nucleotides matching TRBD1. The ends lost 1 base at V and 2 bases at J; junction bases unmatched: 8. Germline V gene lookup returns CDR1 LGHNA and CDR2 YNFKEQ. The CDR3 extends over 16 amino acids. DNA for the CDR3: TGTGCCAGCAGCCAAGTGGCCGGACAGGAGCCCTACGAGCAGTACTTC. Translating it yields CASSQVAGQEPYEQYF.

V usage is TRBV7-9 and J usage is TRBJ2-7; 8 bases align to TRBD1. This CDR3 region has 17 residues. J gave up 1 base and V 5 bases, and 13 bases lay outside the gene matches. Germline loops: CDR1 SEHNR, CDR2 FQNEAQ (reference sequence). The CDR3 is CASSPMPGQGGSYEQYF. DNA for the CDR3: TGTGCCAGCAGCCCGATGCCAGGACAGGGTGGGTCCTACGAGCAGTACTTC.

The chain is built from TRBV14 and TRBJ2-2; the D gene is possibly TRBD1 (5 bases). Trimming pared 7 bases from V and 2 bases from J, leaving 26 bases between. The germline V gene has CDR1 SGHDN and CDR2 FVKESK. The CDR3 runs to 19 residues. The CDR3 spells CASKFQGRGHPFNTGELFF. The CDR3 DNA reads TGTGCCAGCAAGTTTCAGGGTAGGGGTCACCCATTTAACACCGGGGAGCTGTTTTTT.

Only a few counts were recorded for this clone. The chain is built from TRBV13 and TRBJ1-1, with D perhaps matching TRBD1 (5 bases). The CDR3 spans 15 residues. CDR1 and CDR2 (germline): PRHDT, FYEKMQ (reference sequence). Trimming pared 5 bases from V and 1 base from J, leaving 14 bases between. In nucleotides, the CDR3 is TGTGCCAGCAGCCCCGGGAGGCAGGGGAACACTGAAGCTTTCTTT. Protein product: CASSPGRQGNTEAFF.